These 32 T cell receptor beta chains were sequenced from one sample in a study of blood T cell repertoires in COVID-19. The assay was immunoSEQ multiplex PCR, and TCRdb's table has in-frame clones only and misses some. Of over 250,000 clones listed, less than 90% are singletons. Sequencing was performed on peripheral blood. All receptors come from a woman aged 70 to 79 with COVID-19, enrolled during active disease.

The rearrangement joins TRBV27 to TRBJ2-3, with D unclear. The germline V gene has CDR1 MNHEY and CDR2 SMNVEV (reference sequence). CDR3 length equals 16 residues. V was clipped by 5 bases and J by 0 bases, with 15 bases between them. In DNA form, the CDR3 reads TGTGCCAGCAGTCCCGCCTTTCGGGTAAGCACAGATACGCAGTATTTT. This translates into CASSPAFRVSTDTQYF.

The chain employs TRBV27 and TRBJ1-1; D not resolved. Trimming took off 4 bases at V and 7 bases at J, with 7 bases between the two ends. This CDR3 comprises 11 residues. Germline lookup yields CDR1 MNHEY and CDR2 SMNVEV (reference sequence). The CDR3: CASSWRGEAFF. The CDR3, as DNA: TGTGCCAGCAGTTGGCGGGGTGAAGCTTTCTTT.

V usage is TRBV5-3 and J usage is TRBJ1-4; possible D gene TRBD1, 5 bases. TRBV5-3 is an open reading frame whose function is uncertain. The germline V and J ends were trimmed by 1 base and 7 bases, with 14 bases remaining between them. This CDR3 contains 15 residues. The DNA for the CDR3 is TGTGCCAGAAGCTTGCAGGGCTGGGTTTGTGAAAAACTGTTTTTT. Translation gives CARSLQGWVCEKLFF.

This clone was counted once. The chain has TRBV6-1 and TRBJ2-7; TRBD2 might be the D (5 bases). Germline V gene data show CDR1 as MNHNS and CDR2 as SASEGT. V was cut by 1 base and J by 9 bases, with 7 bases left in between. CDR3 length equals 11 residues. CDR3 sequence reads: CASSEGGGQYF. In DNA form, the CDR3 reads TGTGCCAGCAGTGAAGGAGGAGGGCAGTACTTC.

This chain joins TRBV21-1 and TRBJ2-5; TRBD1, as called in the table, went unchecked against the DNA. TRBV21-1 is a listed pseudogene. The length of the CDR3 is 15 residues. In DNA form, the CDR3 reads TGTGCCAGCAGCAAAGGGGCAGGGGGCGAAGAGACCCAGTACTTC. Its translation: CASSKGAGGEETQYF.

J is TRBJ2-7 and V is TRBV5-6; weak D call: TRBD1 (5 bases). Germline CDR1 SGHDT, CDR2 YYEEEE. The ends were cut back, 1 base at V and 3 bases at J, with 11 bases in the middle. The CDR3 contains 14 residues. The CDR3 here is CASSLTGSLYEQYF. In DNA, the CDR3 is TGTGCCAGCAGCTTGACAGGATCCCTCTACGAGCAGTACTTC.

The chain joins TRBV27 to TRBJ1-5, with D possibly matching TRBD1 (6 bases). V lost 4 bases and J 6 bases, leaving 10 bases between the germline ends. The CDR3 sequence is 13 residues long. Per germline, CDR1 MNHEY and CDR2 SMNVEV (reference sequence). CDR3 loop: CASSWGGPQPQHF. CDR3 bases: TGTGCCAGCAGTTGGGGGGGGCCTCAGCCCCAGCATTTT.

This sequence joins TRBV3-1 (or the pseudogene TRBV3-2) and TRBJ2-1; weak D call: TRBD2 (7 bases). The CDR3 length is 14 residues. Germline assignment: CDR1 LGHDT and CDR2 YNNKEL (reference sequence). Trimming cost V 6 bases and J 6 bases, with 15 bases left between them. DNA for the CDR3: TGTGCCAGCAGTACTAGTGGGGGGGCCAATGAGCAGTTCTTC. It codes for CASSTSGGANEQFF.

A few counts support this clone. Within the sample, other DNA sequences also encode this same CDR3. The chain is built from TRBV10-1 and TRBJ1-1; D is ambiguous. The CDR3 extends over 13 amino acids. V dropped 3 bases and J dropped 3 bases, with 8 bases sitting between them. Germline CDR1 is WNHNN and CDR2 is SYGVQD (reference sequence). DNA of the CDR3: TGCGCCAGCAGTGAATCTCCAGACACTGAAGCTTTCTTT. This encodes CASSESPDTEAFF.

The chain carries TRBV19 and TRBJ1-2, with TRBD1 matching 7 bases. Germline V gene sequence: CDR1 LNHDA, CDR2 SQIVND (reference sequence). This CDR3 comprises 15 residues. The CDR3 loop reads CAIRGSGRGDYGYTF. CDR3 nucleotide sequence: TGTGCGATTAGGGGCTCAGGCAGGGGGGACTATGGCTACACCTTC.

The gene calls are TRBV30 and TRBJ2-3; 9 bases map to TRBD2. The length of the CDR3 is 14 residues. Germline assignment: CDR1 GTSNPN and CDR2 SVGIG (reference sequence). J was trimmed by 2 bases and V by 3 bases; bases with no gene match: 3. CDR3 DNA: TGTGCCTGGAGAGGACTAGCGCCCACAGATACGCAGTATTTT. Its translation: CAWRGLAPTDTQYF.

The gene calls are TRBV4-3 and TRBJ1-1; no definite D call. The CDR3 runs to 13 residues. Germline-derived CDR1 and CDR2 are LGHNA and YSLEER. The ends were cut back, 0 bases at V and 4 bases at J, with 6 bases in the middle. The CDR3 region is CASSQDLSTEAFF. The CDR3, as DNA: TGCGCCAGCAGCCAAGACCTGAGCACTGAAGCTTTCTTT.

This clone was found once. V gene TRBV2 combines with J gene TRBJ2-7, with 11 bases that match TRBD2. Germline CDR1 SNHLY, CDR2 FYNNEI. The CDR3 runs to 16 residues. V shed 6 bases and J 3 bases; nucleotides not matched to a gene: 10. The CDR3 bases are TGTGCCAGCAGGGGTTCCCTAGCGGGAGGTTACTACGAGCAGTACTTC. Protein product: CASRGSLAGGYYEQYF.

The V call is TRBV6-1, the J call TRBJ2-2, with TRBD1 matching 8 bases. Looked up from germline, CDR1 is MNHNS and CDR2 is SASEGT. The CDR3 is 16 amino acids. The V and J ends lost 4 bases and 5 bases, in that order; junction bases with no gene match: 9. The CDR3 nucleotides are TGTGCCAGCAGTGCGCTGCGGACAGGGAATACCGGGGAGCTGTTTTTT. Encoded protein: CASSALRTGNTGELFF.

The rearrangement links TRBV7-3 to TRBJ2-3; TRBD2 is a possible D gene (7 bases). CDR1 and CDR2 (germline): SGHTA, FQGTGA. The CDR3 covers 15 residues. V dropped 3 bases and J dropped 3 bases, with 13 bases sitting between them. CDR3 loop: CASSLIGGATDTQYF. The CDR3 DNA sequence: TGTGCCAGCAGCTTGATTGGGGGGGCTACAGATACGCAGTATTTT.

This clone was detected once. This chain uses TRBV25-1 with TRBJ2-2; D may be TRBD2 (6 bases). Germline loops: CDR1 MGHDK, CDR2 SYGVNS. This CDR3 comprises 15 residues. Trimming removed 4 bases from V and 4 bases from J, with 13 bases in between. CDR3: CASSVSGGSTGELFF. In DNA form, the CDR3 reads TGTGCCAGCAGTGTTTCCGGGGGTTCCACCGGGGAGCTGTTTTTT.

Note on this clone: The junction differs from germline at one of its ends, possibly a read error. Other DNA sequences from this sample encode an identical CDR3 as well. In nucleotides, the CDR3 is TGTGCTAGCAGCTTAAATACAGGGGTAGAGCAGTACTTC. Translated: CASSLNTGVEQYF. The rearrangement joins TRBV7-9 to TRBJ2-7, with 7 positions matching TRBD1. CDR1 SEHNR and CDR2 FQNEAQ come from the germline V gene (reference sequence). The CDR3 sequence is 13 residues long.

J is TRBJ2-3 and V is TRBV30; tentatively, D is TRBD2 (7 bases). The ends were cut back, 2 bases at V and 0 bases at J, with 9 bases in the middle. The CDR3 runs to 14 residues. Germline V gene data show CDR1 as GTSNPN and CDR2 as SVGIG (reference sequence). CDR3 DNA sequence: TGTGCCTGGAGTAGGGGGGGGAGCACAGATACGCAGTATTTT. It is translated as CAWSRGGSTDTQYF.

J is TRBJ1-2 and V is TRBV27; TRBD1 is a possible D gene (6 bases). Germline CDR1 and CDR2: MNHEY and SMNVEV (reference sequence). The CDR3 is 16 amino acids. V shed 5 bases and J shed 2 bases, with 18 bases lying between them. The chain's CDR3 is CASSQTGRGVNYGYTF. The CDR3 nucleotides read TGTGCCAGCAGTCAAACAGGGCGGGGGGTGAACTATGGCTACACCTTC.

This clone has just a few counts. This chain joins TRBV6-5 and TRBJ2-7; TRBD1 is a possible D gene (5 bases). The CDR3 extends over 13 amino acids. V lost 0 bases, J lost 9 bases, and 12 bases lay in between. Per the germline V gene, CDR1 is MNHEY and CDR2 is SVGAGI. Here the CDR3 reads CASSYSKGSGQYF. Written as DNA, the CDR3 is TGTGCCAGCAGTTACTCGAAGGGGTCCGGGCAGTACTTC.

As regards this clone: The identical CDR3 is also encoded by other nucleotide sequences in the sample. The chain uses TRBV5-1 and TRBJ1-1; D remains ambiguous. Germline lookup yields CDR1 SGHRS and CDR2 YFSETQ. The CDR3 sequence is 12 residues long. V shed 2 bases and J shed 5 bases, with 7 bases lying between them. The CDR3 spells CASSFGETEAFF. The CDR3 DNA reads TGCGCCAGCAGCTTCGGGGAGACTGAAGCTTTCTTT. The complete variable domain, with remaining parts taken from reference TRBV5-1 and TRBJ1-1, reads KAGVTQTPRYLIKTRGQQVTLSCSPISGHRSVSWYQQTPGQGLQFLFEYFSETQRNKGNFPGRFSGRQFSNSRSEMNVSTLELGDSALYLCASSFGETEAFFGQGTRLTVV.

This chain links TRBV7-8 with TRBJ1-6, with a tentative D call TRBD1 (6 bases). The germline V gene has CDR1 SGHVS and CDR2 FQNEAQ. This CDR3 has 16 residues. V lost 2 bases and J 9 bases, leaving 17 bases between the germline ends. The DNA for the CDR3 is TGTGCCAGCAGCTTACTCCCCCGGGCAGGGGTTTCACCCCTCCACTTT. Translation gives CASSLLPRAGVSPLHF.

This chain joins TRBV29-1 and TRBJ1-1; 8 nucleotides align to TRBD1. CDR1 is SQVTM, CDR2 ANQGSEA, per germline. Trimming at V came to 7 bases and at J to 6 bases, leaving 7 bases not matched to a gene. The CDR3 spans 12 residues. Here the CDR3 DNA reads TGCAGCGGAGGACAGGGAAGCCCTGAAGCTTTCTTT. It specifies CSGGQGSPEAFF.

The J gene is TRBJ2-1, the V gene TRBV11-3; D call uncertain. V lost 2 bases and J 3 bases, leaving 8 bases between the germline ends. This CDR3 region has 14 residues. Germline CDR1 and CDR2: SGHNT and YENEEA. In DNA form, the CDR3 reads TGTGCCAGCAGCTTAAACGGTGACTACAATGAGCAGTTCTTC. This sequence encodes CASSLNGDYNEQFF. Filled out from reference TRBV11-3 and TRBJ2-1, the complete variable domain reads EAGVVQSPRYKIIEKKQPVAFWCNPISGHNTLYWYLQNLGQGPELLIRYENEEAVDDSQLPKDRFSAERLKGVDSTLKIQPAELGDSAVYLCASSLNGDYNEQFFGPGTRLTVL.

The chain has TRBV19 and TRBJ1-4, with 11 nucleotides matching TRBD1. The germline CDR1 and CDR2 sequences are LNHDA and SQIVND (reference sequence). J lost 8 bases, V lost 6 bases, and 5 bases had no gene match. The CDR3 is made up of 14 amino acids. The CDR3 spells CASRQDRGREKLFF. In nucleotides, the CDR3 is TGTGCCAGTAGACAGGACAGGGGGCGCGAAAAACTGTTTTTT.

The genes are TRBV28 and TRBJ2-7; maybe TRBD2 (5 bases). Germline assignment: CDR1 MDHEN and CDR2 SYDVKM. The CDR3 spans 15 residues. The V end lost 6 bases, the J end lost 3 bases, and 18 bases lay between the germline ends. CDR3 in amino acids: CASSPARGGLYEQYF. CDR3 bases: TGTGCCAGCAGCCCAGCCCGCGGCGGACTCTACGAGCAGTACTTC.

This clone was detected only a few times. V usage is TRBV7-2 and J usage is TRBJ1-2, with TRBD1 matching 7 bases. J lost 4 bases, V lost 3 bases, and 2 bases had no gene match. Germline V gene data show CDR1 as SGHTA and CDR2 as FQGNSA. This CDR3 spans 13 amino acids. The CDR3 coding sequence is TGTGCCAGCAGCTTGGACAGGCTCTATGGCTACACCTTC. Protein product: CASSLDRLYGYTF.

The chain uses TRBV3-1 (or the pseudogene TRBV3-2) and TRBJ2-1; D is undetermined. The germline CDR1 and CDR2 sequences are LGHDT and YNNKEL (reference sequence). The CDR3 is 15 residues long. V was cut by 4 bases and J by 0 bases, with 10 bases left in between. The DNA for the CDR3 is TGTGCCAGCAGCCCGGCAGCTAGCTCCTACAATGAGCAGTTCTTC. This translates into CASSPAASSYNEQFF.

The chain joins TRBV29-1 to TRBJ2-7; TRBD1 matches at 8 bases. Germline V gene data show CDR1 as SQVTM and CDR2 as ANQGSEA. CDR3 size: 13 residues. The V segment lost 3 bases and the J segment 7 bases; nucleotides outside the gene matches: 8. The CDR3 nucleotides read TGCAGCGTTGACAGGGGGCTGCCGGGGGAGCAGTACTTC. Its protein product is CSVDRGLPGEQYF.

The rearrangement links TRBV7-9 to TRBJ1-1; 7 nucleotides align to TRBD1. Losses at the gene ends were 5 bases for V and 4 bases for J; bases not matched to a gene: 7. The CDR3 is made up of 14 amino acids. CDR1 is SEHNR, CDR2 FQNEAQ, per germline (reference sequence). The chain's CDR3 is CASSITTGVTEAFF. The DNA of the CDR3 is TGTGCCAGCAGCATCACTACAGGGGTCACTGAAGCTTTCTTT.

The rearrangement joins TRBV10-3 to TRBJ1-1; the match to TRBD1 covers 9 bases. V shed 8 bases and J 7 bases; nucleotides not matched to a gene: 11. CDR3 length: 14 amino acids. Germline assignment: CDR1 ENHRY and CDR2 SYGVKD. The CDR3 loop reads CAIRPSGTGIEAFF. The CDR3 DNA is TGTGCCATCCGCCCCTCCGGGACAGGGATTGAAGCTTTCTTT.

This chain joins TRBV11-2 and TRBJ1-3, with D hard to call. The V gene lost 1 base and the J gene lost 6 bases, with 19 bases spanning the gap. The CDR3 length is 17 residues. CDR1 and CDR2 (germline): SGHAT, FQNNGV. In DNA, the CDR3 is TGTGCCAGCAGCTTAGGGGTCGGGGAAGGGCTGTCAAACACCATATATTTT. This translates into CASSLGVGEGLSNTIYF.